The T cell receptor (beta chain) described here comes from a study of blood T cell repertoires in COVID-19. V gave up 5 bases and J gave up 4 bases; unmatched junction bases: 11. The CDR3 is 17 residues long. The germline V gene encodes CDR1 SGHAT and CDR2 FQNNGV. This clone was counted only a few times. Original processing methods: Amplification of reference gene primers was used by the study to estimate nucleated cell counts. Data came from immunoSEQ multiplex PCR; TCRdb stores just in-frame clones and leaves some out. The D gene and trimming were derived from the DNA, and the V and J assignments and clone size from that table. The top ten clones hold over 8% of a sample with more than 150,000 clones, roughly 88% of them seen once.

Specimen: peripheral blood. The sequence was obtained from a woman aged 50 to 60 with acute or convalescent COVID-19. The rearrangement joins TRBV11-2 to TRBJ1-6; 7 nucleotides match TRBD1. The CDR3 reads CASSRDSSVRYNSPLHF. In nucleotides, the CDR3 is TGTGCCAGCAGCCGGGACAGTTCCGTGCGTTATAATTCACCCCTCCACTTT.